This entry is about one T cell receptor beta chain. It lacks a known antigen. Base qualities are missing; no much larger clone stands one base away. The treatment or condition label on this specimen signifies: allogeneic hematopoietic cell transplantation with graft depleted of TCRalphabeta T cells and CD19 B cells. TCRalphabeta/CD19-depleted allogeneic hematopoietic cell grafts were given to the transplant recipients, all of whom were children. V is cut by 7 bases and J by 2 bases, and the space between the germline ends is 18 bases. According to the germline V gene, CDR1 reads SGHRS and CDR2 reads YFSETQ. From cysteine to phenylalanine, the CDR3 is 15 amino acids long. The DNA shown is the 45-base CDR3, in frame from base 1. These data originate in a study of T-cell reconstitution after alpha-beta-depleted transplantation in children (dated by TCRdb to the mid-2010s). About the full investigation: T-cell immune reconstitution after TCRalphabeta/CD19-depleted allogeneic hematopoietic cell transplantation in children was quantitatively tracked in the study by means of TCR repertoire profiling.

The library was obtained by PCR. Sequencer: Illumina HiSeq 2500. To normalize quantification of the TCRbeta repertoire, the TCR libraries were built with molecular barcoding that relied on unique molecular identifiers. TCRdb reprocessed the public reads (quality trimming at Q25 with fastp, clone calling with MiXCR) and kept in-frame beta chains. Each entry merges the rows of one CDR3 protein and shows their most common DNA and genes. The sample has approximately 980,000 distinct CDR3 sequences on record, about 29% of them singletons. 25% to 35% of the sample lies in the top ten. What the research found in general, with its limitations: In some patients, the high TCRbeta diversity seen at day 60 was put down to recipient T cells and intrathymic progenitors that had survived conditioning. About two months after transplant, the apparently early recovery of alphabetaT-cell counts reportedly depended on just several hundred clones that had expanded rapidly and came from non-depleted graft cells. Over the following months the frequencies of hyperexpanded clones went down, and after one year T-cell counts and TCRbeta diversity were mostly credited to newly produced T cells.

Recombination joined TRBV5-1 with TRBJ1-2; the D gene is possibly TRBD1, with 5 bases matching. The sequencing here drew on PBMCs, mostly from graft donor cells, taken 360 days after TCRalphabeta/CD19-depleted stem cell transplant. The origin of this receptor is a boy in the first two years of life who had a stem cell transplant for SCID, so the T cells may come from the graft donor. The DNA reads as follows: TGCGCCAGCTTTCTCGGGGCAGGGCAGAACTATGGCTACACCTTC. Translated, it gives CASFLGAGQNYGYTF.